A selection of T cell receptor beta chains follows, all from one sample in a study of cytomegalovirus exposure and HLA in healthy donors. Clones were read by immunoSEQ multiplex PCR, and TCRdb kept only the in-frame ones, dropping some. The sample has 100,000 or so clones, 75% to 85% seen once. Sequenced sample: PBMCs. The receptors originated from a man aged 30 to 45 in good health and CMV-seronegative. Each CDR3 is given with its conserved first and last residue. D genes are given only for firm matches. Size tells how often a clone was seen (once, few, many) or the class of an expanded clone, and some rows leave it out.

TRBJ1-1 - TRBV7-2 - CASSLSLLNTEAFF TGTGCCAGCAGCTTATCCCTTTTGAACACTGAAGCTTTCTTT
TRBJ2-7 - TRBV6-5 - CASSLGVGVPEQYF TGTGCCAGCAGCCTCGGGGTTGGGGTCCCCGAGCAGTACTTC
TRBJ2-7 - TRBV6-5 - CASSYDGDYEQYF TGTGCCAGCAGTTACGACGGAGACTACGAGCAGTACTTC
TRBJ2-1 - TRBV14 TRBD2 CASSLGLAGGPTYNEQFF TGTGCCAGCAGCCTGGGACTAGCGGGAGGGCCCACCTACAATGAGCAGTTCTTC
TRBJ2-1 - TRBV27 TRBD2 CASSTSGRDNEQFF TGTGCCAGCAGCACTAGCGGGAGGGACAATGAGCAGTTCTTC
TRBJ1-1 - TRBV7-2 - CASSLMRKAFF TGTGCCAGCAGCTTAATGAGAAAGGCTTTCTTT
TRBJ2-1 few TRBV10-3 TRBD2 CAISESGGGALYNEQFF TGTGCCATCAGTGAGTCCGGCGGGGGGGCCCTCTACAATGAGCAGTTCTTC
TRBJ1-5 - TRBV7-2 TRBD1 CASSAQPGQGVQPQHF TGTGCCAGCAGCGCACAGCCGGGACAGGGAGTCCAGCCCCAGCATTTT
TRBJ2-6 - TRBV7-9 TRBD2 CASMLGGVGANVLTF TGTGCCAGCATGCTCGGGGGGGTGGGGGCCAACGTCCTGACTTTC
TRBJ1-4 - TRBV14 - CASSQQGASEKLFF TGTGCCAGCAGCCAACAGGGCGCTAGTGAAAAACTGTTTTTT
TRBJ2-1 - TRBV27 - CASSLRNEQFF TGTGCCAGCAGTTTACGTAATGAGCAGTTCTTC
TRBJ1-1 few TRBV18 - CASSREGQTAFF TGTGCCAGCTCTCGCGAGGGACAAACAGCTTTCTTT
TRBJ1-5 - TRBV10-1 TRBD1 CASSQLGQGGQPQHF TGCGCCAGCAGTCAACTGGGACAGGGGGGTCAGCCCCAGCATTTT
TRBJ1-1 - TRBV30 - CAWSYNPEAFF TGTGCCTGGAGTTACAACCCTGAAGCTTTCTTT
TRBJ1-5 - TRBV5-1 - CASSLSGDYSNQPQHF TGCGCCAGCAGCTTGAGCGGGGATTATAGCAATCAGCCCCAGCATTTT
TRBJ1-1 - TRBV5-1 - CASSPRKQDNEAFF TGCGCCAGCAGCCCCCGGAAACAGGATAATGAAGCTTTCTTT
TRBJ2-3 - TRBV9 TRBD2 CASSVTWGGRDTQYF TGTGCCAGCAGCGTAACGTGGGGGGGTCGGGATACGCAGTATTTT
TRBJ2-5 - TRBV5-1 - CASSVRTGYQETQYF TGCGCCAGCAGCGTCCGTACGGGGTACCAAGAGACCCAGTACTTC
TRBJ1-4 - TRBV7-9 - CASSSSGGQGEKLFF TGTGCCAGCAGTTCCTCTGGGGGCCAGGGGGAAAAACTGTTTTTT
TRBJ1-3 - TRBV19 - CASTGRETGNTIYF TGTGCCAGTACGGGGCGGGAAACAGGAAACACCATATATTTT
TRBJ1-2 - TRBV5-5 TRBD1 CASSLPGDRVYGYTF TGTGCCAGCAGCTTGCCCGGGGACAGGGTGTATGGCTACACCTTC
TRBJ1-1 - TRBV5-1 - CASSLAGSLETEAFF TGCGCCAGCAGCTTGGCCGGGTCCCTGGAGACTGAAGCTTTCTTT
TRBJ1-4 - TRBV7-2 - CASSLVRGLDEKLFF TGTGCCAGCAGCTTGGTACGGGGATTAGACGAAAAACTGTTTTTT
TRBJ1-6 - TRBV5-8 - CASTLLGLSSYNSPLHF TGTGCCAGCACGCTCCTTGGACTTAGCTCCTATAATTCACCCCTCCACTTT
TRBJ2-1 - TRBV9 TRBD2 CASSPYGLAGGNEQFF TGTGCCAGCAGCCCTTATGGACTAGCGGGAGGGAATGAGCAGTTCTTC